What follows are 25 T cell receptor beta chains derived from one specimen sequenced in a study of cytomegalovirus exposure and HLA in healthy donors. Use of 60 Vbeta and 13 Jbeta primers characterized the PCR. Here immunoSEQ multiplex PCR was the method, and the copy in TCRdb shows in-frame clones only, minus some. This sample's clone table lists about 200,000 clones. Sequenced material: PBMCs. The receptor set was obtained from a girl aged 2 to 9 in good health and CMV-seropositive.

This chain links TRBV28 with TRBJ2-7; 10 nucleotides match TRBD2. V lost 6 bases and J lost 2; bases outside the gene matches: 7. The germline gives CDR1 MDHEN, CDR2 SYDVKM. The CDR3 has 15 residues. CDR3 sequence reads: CASSQRTSGTYEQYF. The CDR3 DNA follows: TGTGCCAGCAGCCAACGGACTAGCGGAACCTACGAGCAGTACTTC. Based on the CDR3 plus reference TRBV28 and TRBJ2-7, the full variable domain is DVKVTQSSRYLVKRTGEKVFLECVQDMDHENMFWYRQDPGLGLRLIYFSYDVKMKEKGDIPEGYSVSREKKERFSLILESASTNQTSMYLCASSQRTSGTYEQYFGPGTRLTVT.

The chain has TRBV6-1 and TRBJ2-3, with D hard to call. Germline assignment: CDR1 MNHNS and CDR2 SASEGT. There are 16 residues in the CDR3. The V and J ends lost 3 bases and 0 bases respectively, with 13 bases between them. Here the CDR3 reads CASSEGWQASTDTQYF. DNA for the CDR3: TGTGCCAGCAGTGAGGGTTGGCAGGCTAGCACAGATACGCAGTATTTT.

The chain joins TRBV4-1 to TRBJ2-1, with 13 bases matching TRBD2. Germline loops: CDR1 MGHRA, CDR2 YSYEKL. CDR3 length: 21 amino acids. V was clipped by 0 bases and J by 0 bases; unmatched bases: 11. The DNA for the CDR3 is TGCGCCAGCAGCCAAGAGGGACTAGCGGGATTAGGACCCAGCTCCTACAATGAGCAGTTCTTC. It encodes CASSQEGLAGLGPSSYNEQFF.

The chain couples TRBV15 to TRBJ1-1, with 7 bases matching TRBD1. V lost 2 bases and J lost 0; bases outside the gene matches: 9. CDR1 is LNHNV, CDR2 YYDKDF, per germline (reference sequence). The CDR3 sequence is 17 residues long. CDR3 loop: CATSRKIQGYMNTEAFF. CDR3 sequence (DNA): TGTGCCACCAGCAGAAAGATACAGGGGTATATGAACACTGAAGCTTTCTTT.

In nucleotides, the CDR3 is TGTGCCAGCAGTTTGGGGACAGGTCTACCTGGGGCCAACGTCCTGACTTTC. Protein product: CASSLGTGLPGANVLTF. The gene calls are TRBV28 and TRBJ2-6; 8 positions agree with TRBD1. Germline CDR1 and CDR2: MDHEN and SYDVKM. The length of the CDR3 is 17 residues. The ends lost 3 bases at V and 2 bases at J; junction bases unmatched: 6.

V is TRBV28 and J is TRBJ1-2; D unresolved. Germline V gene data show CDR1 as MDHEN and CDR2 as SYDVKM. V was clipped by 11 bases and J by 0 bases, with 10 bases between them. The CDR3 length is 12 residues. The CDR3 here is CALGGANYGYTF. The CDR3 DNA is TGTGCCCTAGGTGGAGCTAACTATGGCTACACCTTC.

The chain combines TRBV18 with TRBJ2-2, with TRBD1 matching over 7 bases. Trimming took 6 bases from V and 5 from J; bases not matched to a gene: 9. Germline lookup yields CDR1 KGHSH and CDR2 LQKENI. The CDR3 sequence is 15 residues long. The CDR3 protein is CASSPRQGETGELFF. Here the CDR3 DNA reads TGTGCCAGCTCTCCGAGACAGGGAGAGACCGGGGAGCTGTTTTTT. Filled out from reference TRBV18 and TRBJ2-2, the complete variable domain reads NAGVMQNPRHLVRRRGQEARLRCSPMKGHSHVYWYRQLPEEGLKFMVYLQKENIIDESGMPKERFSAEFPKEGPSILRIQQVVRGDSAAYFCASSPRQGETGELFFGEGSRLTVL.

The chain couples TRBV4-1 to TRBJ2-5; TRBD1 agrees at 10 bases. The closer fit of TRBJ2-7 to the DNA end suggests the J call may be wrong. From germline, CDR1 is MGHRA and CDR2 YSYEKL. The CDR3 totals 14 residues. The CDR3 coding sequence is TGCGCCAGCAGCCAAGGGGACAGGGGCTACGAGCAGTACTTC. Its translation is CASSQGDRGYEQYF.

The rearrangement joins TRBV30 to TRBJ2-2; tentative D call: TRBD1 (6 bases). Germline-derived CDR1 and CDR2 are GTSNPN and SVGIG (reference sequence). Trimming removed 5 bases from V and 1 base from J, with 11 bases in between. The CDR3 runs to 14 residues. The chain's CDR3 is CAWRGHWNTGELFF. CDR3 bases: TGTGCCTGGCGGGGACACTGGAACACCGGGGAGCTGTTTTTT.

The chain employs TRBV6-5 and TRBJ2-7, with a possible D match to TRBD1 (5 bases). V lost 6 bases, J lost 5 bases, and 8 bases lay in between. This CDR3 contains 11 residues. Germline V gene lookup returns CDR1 MNHEY and CDR2 SVGAGI. DNA of the CDR3: TGTGCCAGCAGCCCAGGGAACGAGCAGTACTTC. Translated: CASSPGNEQYF.

CDR3 sequence (DNA): TGCGCCAGCAGTGAGGGTACAGGGCGACGAGGCACCGGGGAGCTGTTTTTT. As protein: CASSEGTGRRGTGELFF. V and J are TRBV10-2 and TRBJ2-2; the D gene is possibly TRBD1 (6 bases). The length of the CDR3 is 17 residues. Per the germline V gene, CDR1 is WSHSY and CDR2 is SAAADI. Trimming shortened V by 2 bases and J by 4 bases, and 17 bases separated the two germline ends.

This rearrangement joins TRBV11-2 to TRBJ2-2; 10 nucleotides match TRBD2. V dropped 2 bases and J dropped 4; count of bases not matched to a gene: 7. This CDR3 is 17 amino acids long. The V gene's germline CDR1 is SGHAT and CDR2 FQNNGV. The CDR3 DNA is TGTGCCAGCAGCTTACCCCCGCTAGCGGGAGCCACCGGGGAGCTGTTTTTT. Protein: CASSLPPLAGATGELFF. The full variable domain, rest sourced from reference TRBV11-2 and TRBJ2-2, is EAGVAQSPRYKIIEKRQSVAFWCNPISGHATLYWYQQILGQGPKLLIQFQNNGVVDDSQLPKDRFSAERLKGVDSTLKIQPAKLEDSAVYLCASSLPPLAGATGELFFGEGSRLTVL.

The chain links TRBV5-1 to TRBJ2-5; 9 bases fit TRBD2. The CDR3 spans 16 residues. Germline CDR1 and CDR2: SGHRS and YFSETQ. Trimming removed 5 bases from V and 4 bases from J; junction bases left unmatched: 12. The CDR3 coding sequence is TGCGCCAGCAGGGCGATAGCGGGAGTTCGAAGAGAGACCCAGTACTTC. The encoded protein is CASRAIAGVRRETQYF.

V usage is TRBV7-9 and J usage is TRBJ1-1; D gene uncertain. With 2 bases removed from V and 1 base from J, the gap between germline ends came to 8 bases. The CDR3 runs 14 residues. Germline V lookup: CDR1 SEHNR, CDR2 FQNEAQ (reference sequence). The CDR3 nucleotides are TGTGCCAGCAGCTTACCCGTACAGAACACTGAAGCTTTCTTT. Protein product: CASSLPVQNTEAFF.

The rearrangement joins TRBV5-4 to TRBJ2-7, with D tentatively TRBD2 (5 bases). There are 13 residues in the CDR3. Germline V gives CDR1 SGHNT, CDR2 YYREEE (reference sequence). V was trimmed by 1 base and J by 4 bases, leaving 9 bases between them. The CDR3 bases are TGTGCCAGCAGCTTGCCTGGGAGATACGAGCAGTACTTC. As protein: CASSLPGRYEQYF.

The chain couples TRBV6-6 to TRBJ2-7; 12 nucleotides match TRBD1. The CDR3 consists of 15 residues. In germline, CDR1 is MNHNY, CDR2 SVGAGI (reference sequence). Germline trimming cut 6 bases from V and 7 bases from J; bases unmatched to any gene: 10. The CDR3 nucleotides read TGTGCCAGCAGCGGGGACAGGGGGCCAGCTGGGGAGCAGTACTTC. Protein sequence: CASSGDRGPAGEQYF.

The chain recombines TRBV11-2 with TRBJ2-7, with 11 bases matching TRBD1. CDR1 and CDR2 (germline): SGHAT, FQNNGV. The CDR3 runs 14 residues. V dropped 5 bases and J dropped 3; count of bases not matched to a gene: 3. The CDR3 here is CASSPGQGVYEQYF. The DNA of the CDR3 is TGTGCCAGCAGCCCGGGACAGGGGGTCTACGAGCAGTACTTC.

The J gene is TRBJ2-5, the V gene TRBV9; D is ambiguous. Judging by the DNA end, TRBJ2-7 fits better; the J call may be wrong. The germline V gene encodes CDR1 SGDLS and CDR2 YYNGEE. This CDR3 has 13 residues. CDR3 bases: TGTGCCAGCAGCGTAGGCGAAGCCTACGAGCAGTACTTC. Protein sequence: CASSVGEAYEQYF.

CDR3 sequence reads: CASSSTTLGNTEAFF. CDR3 DNA sequence: TGTGCCAGCAGTTCTACGACTTTAGGGAACACTGAAGCTTTCTTT. The V gene is TRBV27, the J gene TRBJ1-1; D gene uncertain. CDR1 MNHEY and CDR2 SMNVEV come from the germline V gene (reference sequence). The length of the CDR3 is 15 residues. V lost 4 bases, J lost 1 base, and 13 bases lay in between.

For this clone: The germline gene is not matched at one end of the junction; a read error may be the cause. The same CDR3 also results from other DNA sequences found in this sample. The chain is built from TRBV27 and TRBJ2-3; D remains unclear. The germline V gene encodes CDR1 MNHEY and CDR2 SMNVEV (reference sequence). The CDR3 is 17 residues long. DNA for the CDR3: TGTGCTAGCAGTTTAAGATCGCCGGAGATATTTTTAGATACGCAGTATTTT. Amino acid sequence: CASSLRSPEIFLDTQYF.

The rearrangement uses TRBV19 and TRBJ1-1; 11 positions match TRBD1. The V gene end was trimmed by 6 bases and the J gene end by 7 bases; junction bases not matched to a gene: 4. Looked up from germline, CDR1 is LNHDA and CDR2 is SQIVND (reference sequence). There are 13 residues in the CDR3. In DNA form, the CDR3 reads TGTGCCAGTAGCCGGACAGGGGGCTATGAAGCTTTCTTT. Encoded protein: CASSRTGGYEAFF. Supplemented by reference TRBV19 and TRBJ1-1, the full variable domain reads DGGITQSPKYLFRKEGQNVTLSCEQNLNHDAMYWYRQDPGQGLRLIYYSQIVNDFQKGDIAEGYSVSREKKESFPLTVTSAQKNPTAFYLCASSRTGGYEAFFGQGTRLTVV.

The chain links TRBV6-1 to TRBJ1-5, with D unresolved. Germline V gene data show CDR1 as MNHNS and CDR2 as SASEGT. Deletions cut 2 bases from V and 3 bases from J, with 14 bases between. The CDR3 extends over 16 amino acids. CDR3 DNA sequence: TGTGCCAGCAGTGAAAGGCCCCGGCGGGCCAATCAGCCCCAGCATTTT. This encodes CASSERPRRANQPQHF.

The V and J genes are TRBV28 and TRBJ1-5; D is possibly TRBD1 (6 bases). Germline-derived CDR1 and CDR2 are MDHEN and SYDVKM. The germline V and J ends were trimmed by 4 bases and 2 bases, with 18 bases remaining between them. There are 17 residues in the CDR3. The chain's CDR3 is CASSSGGAGEGNQPQHF. The DNA of the CDR3 is TGTGCCAGCAGTTCGGGGGGGGCAGGGGAGGGCAATCAGCCCCAGCATTTT.

Concerning this clone itself: At one end the junction does not follow the germline gene, possibly because of a read error. The chain has TRBV6-1 and TRBJ2-3, with 10 bases matching TRBD2. The CDR3 spans 23 residues. Germline-derived CDR1 and CDR2 are MNHNS and SASEGT. The CDR3 sequence is CASSKADPFGTSVSFGFADTQYF. In DNA, the CDR3 is TGTGCCAGCAGTAAAGCCGACCCTTTCGGGACTAGCGTCTCATTCGGGTTTGCGGATACGCAGTATTTT.

The chain recombines TRBV2 with TRBJ1-2, with a possible D match to TRBD1 (5 bases). Trimming left V 3 bases short and J 5 bases short, with 13 bases between. CDR3 length: 14 residues. Germline V gene lookup returns CDR1 SNHLY and CDR2 FYNNEI. In nucleotides, the CDR3 is TGTGCCAGCAGTGAGCAGACAGTGGCTTATGGCTACACCTTC. Its translation is CASSEQTVAYGYTF.